Below, one T cell receptor beta chain is given with its context. The germline CDR1 and CDR2 sequences are SGHAT and FQNNGV. The CDR3 runs to 17 residues. Trimming removed 1 base at V and 4 bases at J, with 16 bases between. This sample is drawn from a study of early T cells in non-severe SARS-CoV-2 infection. One entry per CDR3 protein, called by TCRdb with MiXCR from the 5' RACE reads. Found here are 100,000 to 130,000 distinct CDR3 sequences, over 10% of them singletons; the top ten hold approximately 3.1%. The chain recombines TRBV11-2 with TRBJ2-2; D uncertain. The clonotype originates from an adult who was a healthcare worker with PCR-confirmed SARS-CoV-2 infection or an uninfected control (not recorded which). The specimen was whole blood. For the CDR3, the DNA is TGTGCCAGCAGCTTAGGCCCCTCCGTCACTATCACCGGGGAGCTGTTTTTT. Translating it yields CASSLGPSVTITGELFF. Looking up the rest from reference TRBV11-2 and TRBJ2-2 gives the full variable domain: EAGVAQSPRYKIIEKRQSVAFWCNPISGHATLYWYQQILGQGPKLLIQFQNNGVVDDSQLPKDRFSAERLKGVDSTLKIQPAKLEDSAVYLCASSLGPSVTITGELFFGEGSRLTVL.